This is a list of T cell receptor beta chains from one sample in a study of blood T cell repertoires in COVID-19. Sequenced by immunoSEQ multiplex PCR; TCRdb stores in-frame clones only, minus some. The repertoire consists of some 290,000 clones, with about 90% occurring once and the leading ten covering approximately 11%. Input material: peripheral blood. These receptor sequences come from a woman between 25 and 40 years old with COVID-19, enrolled during active disease. Both conserved end residues are part of each CDR3. Each record gives: clone size, D gene, V gene, CDR3 protein. D genes are given only for firm matches. Clone size is shown for a subset of rows, as once, few, many or a class of expanded clone.

once TRBD1 TRBV7-8 CASSLPRGRNTEAFF
- - TRBV28 CASSLLVGGYMAEQYF
- - TRBV5-5 CASSLVVDSTYNEQFF
- TRBD2 TRBV5-1 CASSFRGLAGVDTYNEQFF
- TRBD1 TRBV6-7 CASPFRDRGYEQYF
once TRBD1 TRBV24-1 CATSGQGAGQPQHF
- TRBD2 TRBV7-2 CASSSGLAGVYEQYF
- TRBD1 TRBV7-9 CASSPGTGGTEAFF
- TRBD2 TRBV11-3 CASSSRTSGTGELFF
- TRBD2 TRBV14 CASSHLAGGTYNEQFF
- - TRBV6-6 CASSYSISRLPYEQYF
once - TRBV11-2 CASSLDRNTEAFF
- TRBD1 TRBV19 CASSMATGGGNQPQHF
- TRBD1 TRBV10-1 CASSEGAGGHEQYF
- - TRBV5-1 CASRGGAGGYTF
- - TRBV7-6 CASSWTDPSSYNEQFF
- - TRBV27 CASSFTYDYGYTF
- - TRBV5-8 CASLGQGKSYNSPLHF
- - TRBV30 CAWGRSNQPQHF
- TRBD1 TRBV12-3/TRBV12-4 CASSARGTEAFF
- - TRBV11-3 CASSLRVNTGELFF
- - TRBV28 CATSLGTSIGYGYTF
- TRBD1 TRBV24-1 CATSDRTGGLNNEQFF
- - TRBV2 CASSFQQGGYGYTF
few - TRBV24-1 CATSDSDRLVQETQYF
once TRBD1 TRBV18 CASSSRDRGYGYTF
- TRBD1 TRBV12-3/TRBV12-4 CASSPNEGQGFSF
- TRBD1 TRBV30 CAGDRVDTEAFF
- TRBD1 TRBV6-5 CATAGDSSYEQYF
once - TRBV30 CAWSGKDRWNQPQHF
- - TRBV6-5 CASTSRGGDSPLHF
- TRBD2 TRBV3-1/TRBV3-2 CASSRDYEQFF
- TRBD2 TRBV5-1 CASKRENGEQYF
- - TRBV6-5 CASSYSFLGGNTEAFF
- - TRBV19 CASSGGGHPTDTQYF
- - TRBV9 CASSVDPFSRIAGEQFF
- - TRBV5-1 CASSFEGVGTQYF
many - TRBV24-1 CELLNTGELFF
- - TRBV7-6 CASSPAGSTNEKLFF
- - TRBV4-3 CASSQVSSLVDEQYF
- - TRBV7-8 CAVGGAKNIQYF
- - TRBV3-1/TRBV3-2 CASSLEGAGGGGEQYF
- - TRBV3-1/TRBV3-2 CASSLASSYEQYF
- TRBD2 TRBV7-2 CASSLGLAGGGSYNEQFF
- - TRBV9 CASSADSRETQYF
- - TRBV5-1 CASSISPAGANYEQYF
few - TRBV28 CASSSGRWAFF
- TRBD2 TRBV3-1/TRBV3-2 CASSQAASGSYEQYF
- TRBD1 TRBV4-1 CASSRHTGTGLSSYNSPLHF
- TRBD2 TRBV28 CASSVAGGYEQYF
- TRBD2 TRBV9 CASSSSGTSGYEQYF
- TRBD2 TRBV25-1 CASSELAGGRYNEQFF
- - TRBV7-9 CASSFGQGNSPLHF